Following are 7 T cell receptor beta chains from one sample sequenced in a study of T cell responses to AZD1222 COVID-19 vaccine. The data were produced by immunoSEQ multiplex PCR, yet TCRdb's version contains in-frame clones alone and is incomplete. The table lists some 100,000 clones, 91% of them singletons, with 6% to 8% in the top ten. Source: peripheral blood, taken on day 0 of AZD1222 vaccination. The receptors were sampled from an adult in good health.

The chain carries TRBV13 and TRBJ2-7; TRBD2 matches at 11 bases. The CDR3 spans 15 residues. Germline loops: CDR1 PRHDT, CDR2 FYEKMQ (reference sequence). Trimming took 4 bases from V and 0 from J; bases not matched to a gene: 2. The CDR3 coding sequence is TGTGCCAGCAGCTCCGGGACTAGCGGCTCCTACGAGCAGTACTTC. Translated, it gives CASSSGTSGSYEQYF.

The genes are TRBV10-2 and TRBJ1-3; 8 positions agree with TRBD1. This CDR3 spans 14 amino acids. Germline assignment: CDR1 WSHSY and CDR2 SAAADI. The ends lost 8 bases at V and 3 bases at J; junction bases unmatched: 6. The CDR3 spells CASLDRGFGNTIYF. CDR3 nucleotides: TGCGCCAGCCTAGACAGGGGATTTGGAAACACCATATATTTT.

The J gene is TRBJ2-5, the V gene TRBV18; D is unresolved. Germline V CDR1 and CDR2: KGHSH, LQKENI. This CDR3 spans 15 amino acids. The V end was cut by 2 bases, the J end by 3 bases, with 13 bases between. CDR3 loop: CASSPNAAQEETQYF. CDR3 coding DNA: TGTGCCAGCTCACCAAATGCGGCTCAGGAAGAGACCCAGTACTTC.

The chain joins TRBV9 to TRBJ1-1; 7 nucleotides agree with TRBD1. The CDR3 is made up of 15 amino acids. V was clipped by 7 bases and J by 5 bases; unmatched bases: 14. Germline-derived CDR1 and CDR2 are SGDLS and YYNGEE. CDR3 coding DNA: TGTGCCAGCGGGCCCCCACAGGGGTGGAGAACTGAAGCTTTCTTT. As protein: CASGPPQGWRTEAFF.

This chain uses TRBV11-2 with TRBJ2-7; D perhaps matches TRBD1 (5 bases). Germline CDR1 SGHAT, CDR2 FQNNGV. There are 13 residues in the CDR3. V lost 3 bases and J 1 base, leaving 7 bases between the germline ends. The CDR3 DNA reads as TGTGCCAGCAGCTTCGGACATTCCTACGAGCAGTACTTC. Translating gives CASSFGHSYEQYF. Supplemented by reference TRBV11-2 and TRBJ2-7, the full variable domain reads EAGVAQSPRYKIIEKRQSVAFWCNPISGHATLYWYQQILGQGPKLLIQFQNNGVVDDSQLPKDRFSAERLKGVDSTLKIQPAKLEDSAVYLCASSFGHSYEQYFGPGTRLTVT.

The CDR3 region has the DNA TGTGCCAGCAGCTTAGCTTTGGAGGTTCTGTTCTTC. Protein: CASSLALEVLFF. This chain joins TRBV7-9 and TRBJ2-1, with a tentative D call TRBD2 (5 bases). In germline, CDR1 is SEHNR, CDR2 FQNEAQ (reference sequence). This CDR3 region has 12 residues. The V and J ends lost 0 bases and 15 bases respectively, with 12 bases between them.

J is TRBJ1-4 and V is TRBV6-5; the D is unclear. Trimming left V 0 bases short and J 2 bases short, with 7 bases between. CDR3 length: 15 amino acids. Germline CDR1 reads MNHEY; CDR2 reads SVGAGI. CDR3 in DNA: TGTGCCAGCAGTTACTCGCTTGCGACTAATGAAAAACTGTTTTTT. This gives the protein CASSYSLATNEKLFF.